This TCR beta chain was recorded in a study of T cell responses to AZD1222 COVID-19 vaccine (dated by TCRdb to the early 2020s). For context, the study as a whole: TCR sequencing was performed for 230 to 250 trial participants, of whom around 200 were given two doses of AZD1222 and approximately 26 were given two doses of MenACWY control vaccine. Trial participants were enrolled by age into 18-55, 56-69 and 70-plus year subgroups, with roughly 150, 30 and 60 TCR-sequenced participants respectively. The paper's findings and limits, for the study overall: Spike-specific TCR breadth and depth rose significantly after two AZD1222 doses compared with day 0 and with MenACWY recipients. In the small 56-69-year group, the increase in depth fell short of significance, most likely because of low power. Because no day 14 peak-response samples were available, the repertoires could be characterized only after the peak T cell response. Only six or seven AZD1222 recipients were SARS-CoV-2 seropositive at baseline, limiting conclusions about previously exposed vaccinees. CD4 TCRs associated with the vaccine covered the entire spike protein, and the dominant responses were in regions 160-218 and 743-854. Nearly half of unique spike-specific TCRs reportedly recognized epitopes outside regions mutated in the B.1.351 and B.1.1.7 variants. Most participants were white British and females outnumbered males, and the authors suggested that clonal diversity may have been underestimated.

The CDR3 regions of human TCRbeta chains were subjected to immunosequencing. On the authors' methods: Repertoire TCRs were checked for matches against a reference library of SARS-CoV-2-specific TCRs that had been generated using the MIRA antigen-specificity platform. Breadth meant the fraction of unique TCRs that were SARS-CoV-2-associated, whereas depth meant the fraction of total T cells that were SARS-CoV-2-associated. Each spike-specific TCR was assigned to its reactive spike region and to a CD4 or CD8 class using the MIRA data. Log10-transformed breadth and depth values were compared by one-way ANOVA with Sidak's multiple comparisons tests. TCRdb mirrors the immuneACCESS table, restricted to in-frame sequences. Some clones are absent from its copies; in checked studies, under half trace to an unresolved V gene, and the reason for the others is unknown. Clonal size and the V and J genes are those of that table, whereas D and trimming came from the DNA. Counted in this sample were 200,000 to 250,000 clones; roughly 94% of them appeared once. In total, the top ten clones hold over 1.5% of the sample.

The junction shows trimming of 3 bases on V and 6 bases on J, plus 15 bases between the germline ends. Per the germline V gene, SQVTM is the CDR1 and ANQGSEA is the CDR2. The CDR3 goes from the cysteine to the phenylalanine over 13 residues. Kept here is only the CDR3 DNA, which spans 39 bases and is read in frame from base 1. The time point tag for this specimen amounts to: about 28 days (+/-7) after the second vaccine dose. Interpreted using the paper, the treatment or condition label stands for: meningococcal conjugate vaccine given as trial control. Vaccinee samples were obtained from the UK trials COV001 and COV002, which included a single-blind randomized controlled phase 2/3 trial of AZD1222 (ChAdOx1 nCoV-19) in healthy adults. For TCRbeta chain sequencing, PBMC samples from trial participants were taken at day 0 and at day 28 after the second dose. With regard to this clone: Its specific antigen is unknown. Base qualities are missing; no much larger clone stands one base away.

The sequenced sample was peripheral blood, obtained 28 days after the second dose of the MenACWY control vaccine. The rearrangement combines TRBV29-1 with TRBJ2-7, and possibly TRBD1, on 5 matching bases. This clonotype was obtained from an adult who received the MenACWY meningococcal vaccine as a control. The nucleotide sequence reads as follows: TGCAGCGTTGAGGCTCCAGGGCGGTTCGAGCAGTACTTC. The resulting protein is CSVEAPGRFEQYF.